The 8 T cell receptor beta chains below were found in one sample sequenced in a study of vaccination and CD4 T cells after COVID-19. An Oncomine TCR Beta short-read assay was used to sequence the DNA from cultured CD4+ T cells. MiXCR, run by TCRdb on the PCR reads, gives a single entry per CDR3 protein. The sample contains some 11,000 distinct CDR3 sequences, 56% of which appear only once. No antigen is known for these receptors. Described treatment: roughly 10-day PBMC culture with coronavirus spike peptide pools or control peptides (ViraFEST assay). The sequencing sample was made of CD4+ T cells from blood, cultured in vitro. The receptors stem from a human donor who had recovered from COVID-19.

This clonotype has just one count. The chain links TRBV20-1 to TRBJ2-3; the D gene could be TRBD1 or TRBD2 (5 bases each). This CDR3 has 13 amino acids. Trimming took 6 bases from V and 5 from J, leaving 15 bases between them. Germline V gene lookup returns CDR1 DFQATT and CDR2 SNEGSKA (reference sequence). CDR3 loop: CSAPGRLGDTQYF. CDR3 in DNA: TGCAGTGCCCCGGGGCGGCTCGGAGATACGCAGTATTTT.

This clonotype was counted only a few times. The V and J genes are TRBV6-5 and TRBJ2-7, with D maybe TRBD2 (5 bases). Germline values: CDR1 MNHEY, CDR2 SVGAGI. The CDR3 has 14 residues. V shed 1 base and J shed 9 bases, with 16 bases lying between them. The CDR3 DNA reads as TGTGCCAGCAGTTACTACGGGATGAGTGGAGGGCAGTACTTC. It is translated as CASSYYGMSGGQYF.

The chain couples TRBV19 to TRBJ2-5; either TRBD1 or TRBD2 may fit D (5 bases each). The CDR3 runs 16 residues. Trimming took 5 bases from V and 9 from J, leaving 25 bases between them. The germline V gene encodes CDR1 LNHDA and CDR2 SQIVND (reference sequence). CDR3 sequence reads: CASSASVGTPNMAQYF. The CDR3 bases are TGTGCCAGTAGTGCGAGTGTCGGGACCCCCAACATGGCCCAGTACTTC.

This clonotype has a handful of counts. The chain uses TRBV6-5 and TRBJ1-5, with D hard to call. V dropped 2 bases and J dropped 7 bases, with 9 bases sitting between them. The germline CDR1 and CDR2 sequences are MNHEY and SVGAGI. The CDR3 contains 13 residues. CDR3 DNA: TGTGCCAGCAGTTACGGAGGGAACCAGCCCCAGCATTTT. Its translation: CASSYGGNQPQHF.

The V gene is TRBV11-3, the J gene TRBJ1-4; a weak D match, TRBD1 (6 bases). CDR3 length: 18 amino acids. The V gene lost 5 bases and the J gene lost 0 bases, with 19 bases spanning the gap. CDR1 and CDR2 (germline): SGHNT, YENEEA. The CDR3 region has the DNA TGTGCCAGCAGCCAACAGGGTCCCTATCTTACAACTAATGAAAAACTGTTTTTT. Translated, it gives CASSQQGPYLTTNEKLFF.

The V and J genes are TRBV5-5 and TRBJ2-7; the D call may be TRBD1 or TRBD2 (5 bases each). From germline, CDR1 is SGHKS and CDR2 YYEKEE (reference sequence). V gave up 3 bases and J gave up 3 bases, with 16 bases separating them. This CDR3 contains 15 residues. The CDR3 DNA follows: TGTGCCAGCAGCTCGTTGGGACGGCAAAGCTACGAGCAGTACTTC. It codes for CASSSLGRQSYEQYF.

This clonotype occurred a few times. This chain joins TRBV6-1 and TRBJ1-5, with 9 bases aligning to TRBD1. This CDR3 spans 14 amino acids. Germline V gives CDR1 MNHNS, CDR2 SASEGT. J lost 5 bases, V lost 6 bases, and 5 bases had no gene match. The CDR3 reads CASSKTGGDQPQHF. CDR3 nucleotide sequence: TGTGCCAGCAGCAAAACAGGGGGCGATCAGCCCCAGCATTTT.

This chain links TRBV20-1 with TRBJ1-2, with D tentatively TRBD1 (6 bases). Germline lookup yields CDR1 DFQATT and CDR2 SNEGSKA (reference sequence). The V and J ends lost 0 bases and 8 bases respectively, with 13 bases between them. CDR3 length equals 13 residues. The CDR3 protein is CSARDGRGGGYTF. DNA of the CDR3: TGCAGTGCTAGAGATGGCAGGGGAGGAGGCTACACCTTC.